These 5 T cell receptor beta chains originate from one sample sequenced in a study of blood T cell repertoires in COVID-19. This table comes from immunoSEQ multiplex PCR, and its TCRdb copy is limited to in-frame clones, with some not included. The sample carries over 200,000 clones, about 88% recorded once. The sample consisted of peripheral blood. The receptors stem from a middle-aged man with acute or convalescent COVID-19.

CDR3 DNA: TGTGCCAGCAGTTTATGGGGACAGGGGGCTCGAGAGACCCAGTACTTC. As protein: CASSLWGQGARETQYF. The J gene is TRBJ2-5, the V gene TRBV28; 12 bases align to TRBD1. V gave up 0 bases and J gave up 4 bases; unmatched junction bases: 3. This CDR3 contains 16 residues. Germline CDR1 reads MDHEN; CDR2 reads SYDVKM. The entire variable domain, with the rest obtained from reference TRBV28 and TRBJ2-5, is as follows: DVKVTQSSRYLVKRTGEKVFLECVQDMDHENMFWYRQDPGLGLRLIYFSYDVKMKEKGDIPEGYSVSREKKERFSLILESASTNQTSMYLCASSLWGQGARETQYFGPGTRLLVL.

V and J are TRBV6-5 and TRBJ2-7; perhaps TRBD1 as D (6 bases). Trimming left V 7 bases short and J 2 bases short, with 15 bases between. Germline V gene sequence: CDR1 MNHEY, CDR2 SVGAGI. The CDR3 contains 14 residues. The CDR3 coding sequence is TGTGCCAGCACCCAACAGGGTTTAGCCTACGAGCAGTACTTC. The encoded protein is CASTQQGLAYEQYF.

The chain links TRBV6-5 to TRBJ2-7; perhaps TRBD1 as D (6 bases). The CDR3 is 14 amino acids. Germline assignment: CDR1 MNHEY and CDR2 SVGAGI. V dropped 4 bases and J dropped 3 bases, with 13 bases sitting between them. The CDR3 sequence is CASSSDRSFYEQYF. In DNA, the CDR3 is TGTGCCAGCAGTTCCGACAGGAGTTTCTACGAGCAGTACTTC.

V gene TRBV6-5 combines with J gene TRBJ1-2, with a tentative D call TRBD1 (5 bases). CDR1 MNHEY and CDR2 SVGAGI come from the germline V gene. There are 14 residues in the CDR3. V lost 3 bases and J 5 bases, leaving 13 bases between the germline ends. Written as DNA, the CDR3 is TGTGCCAGCAGTTATGACCCAGGGACTTATGGCTACACCTTC. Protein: CASSYDPGTYGYTF.

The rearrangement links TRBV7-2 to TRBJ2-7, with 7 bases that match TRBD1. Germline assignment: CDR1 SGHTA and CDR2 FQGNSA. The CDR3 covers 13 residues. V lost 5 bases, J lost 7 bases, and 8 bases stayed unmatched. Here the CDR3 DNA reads TGTGCCAGCAGCGTCGACAGGGTCGGAGAGCAGTACTTC. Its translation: CASSVDRVGEQYF.